A single TCR beta chain is shown here with its context. Its antigen is as yet unknown. These data belong to a study of cytomegalovirus exposure and HLA in healthy donors. The wider study: The Caucasian-associated ancestry cluster held 80% to 90% of roughly 370 genotyped donors.

PCR used 60 Vbeta primers and 13 Jbeta primers. Sequenced by immunoSEQ multiplex PCR; TCRdb stores in-frame clones only, minus some. Of some 50,000 clones listed, 72% are singletons. J lost 6 bases, V lost 2 bases, and 15 bases had no gene match. Looked up from germline, CDR1 is ENHRY and CDR2 is SYGVKD. The CDR3 extends over 17 amino acids. Findings and caveats of the study: When presence/absence was analysed, sequencing depth was taken to be roughly uniform across donors. Earlier analysis found most TCR beta V segments productive about 90% or about 30% of the time.

The sequence was obtained from a woman between 50 and 59 years old in good health and CMV-seropositive. The chain couples TRBV10-3 to TRBJ2-7, with 8 positions matching TRBD1. Sequencing input: PBMCs. The CDR3 protein is CAISEDSWEDRVSEQYF. For the CDR3, the DNA is TGTGCCATCAGTGAGGACAGTTGGGAGGACAGGGTCTCCGAGCAGTACTTC.